Shown below are 30 T cell receptor beta chains from a single sample sequenced in a study of shared T cell receptors in the human thymus. Here immunoSEQ multiplex PCR was the method, and the copy in TCRdb shows in-frame clones only, minus some. The data contain under 850,000 clones, roughly 90% of them singletons. The sample was also linked to a second study, of human thymus T cells.

The sequencing input was thymocytes. The receptors were sampled from a boy younger than two with a congenital heart defect.

This rearrangement joins TRBV7-9 to TRBJ1-5; 7 bases line up with TRBD1. The CDR3 loop spans 14 amino acids. Germline CDR1 SEHNR, CDR2 FQNEAQ (reference sequence). The V gene end was trimmed by 7 bases and the J gene end by 1 base; junction bases not matched to a gene: 4. CDR3 in amino acids: CASTWDRSNQPQHF. CDR3 nucleotide sequence: TGTGCCAGCACATGGGACAGAAGCAATCAGCCCCAGCATTTT.

This clone was recorded a few times. This chain uses TRBV16 with TRBJ1-2; 7 bases match TRBD1. Germline CDR1 reads KGHSY; CDR2 reads FQNENV. This CDR3 contains 15 residues. V dropped 4 bases and J dropped 6; count of bases not matched to a gene: 11. The CDR3, as DNA: TGTGCCAGCAGCCCGGATAGTGAGGGGGCGGATGGCTACACCTTC. Protein: CASSPDSEGADGYTF.

CDR3 DNA sequence: TGTGCCACCAACCCGGGTAGCGGGAGGACCGAGCAGTTCTTC. Translated: CATNPGSGRTEQFF. This chain connects TRBV6-5 to TRBJ2-1; 10 positions agree with TRBD2. V lost 10 bases to trimming and J lost 10 bases; unmatched junction nucleotides: 13. From germline, CDR1 is MNHEY and CDR2 SVGAGI. The CDR3 spans 14 residues.

In DNA form, the CDR3 reads TGTGCCAGCAGCCCCCGGGAGGACTATGGCTACACCTTC. Its protein product is CASSPREDYGYTF. The chain carries TRBV27 and TRBJ1-2; D gene unclear. CDR1 is MNHEY and CDR2 is SMNVEV in the germline V gene (reference sequence). Deletions cut 6 bases from V and 3 bases from J, with 11 bases between. This CDR3 region has 13 residues.

The chain carries TRBV7-8 and TRBJ2-7, with 7 bases lining up with TRBD2. CDR1 SGHVS and CDR2 FQNEAQ come from the germline V gene. CDR3 length: 13 residues. The V segment lost 8 bases and the J segment 7 bases; nucleotides outside the gene matches: 11. Here the CDR3 reads CASVERAGGEQYF. CDR3 DNA sequence: TGTGCCAGCGTCGAGCGGGCCGGGGGGGAGCAGTACTTC.

V and J are TRBV11-3 and TRBJ2-3; 12 bases map to TRBD2. J lost 0 bases, V lost 5 bases, and 12 bases had no gene match. Per germline, CDR1 SGHNT and CDR2 YENEEA. The CDR3 covers 19 residues. The CDR3 DNA reads TGTGCCAGCAGCCCTCCCAGGACTAGCGGGGCGACTAGCACAGATACGCAGTATTTT. Its translation is CASSPPRTSGATSTDTQYF.

V usage is TRBV19 and J usage is TRBJ1-4, with 12 positions matching TRBD1. Germline V CDR1 and CDR2: LNHDA, SQIVND (reference sequence). This CDR3 spans 17 amino acids. Trimming removed 7 bases from V and 7 bases from J; junction bases left unmatched: 13. The CDR3 is CASKPGTGGASGEKLFF. In DNA form, the CDR3 reads TGTGCCAGTAAGCCGGGGACAGGGGGCGCGTCAGGTGAAAAACTGTTTTTT.

The rearrangement joins TRBV11-2 to TRBJ2-1; 8 bases match TRBD1. Germline assignment: CDR1 SGHAT and CDR2 FQNNGV. Trimming at V came to 6 bases and at J to 1 base, leaving 8 bases not matched to a gene. The CDR3 is 16 residues long. CDR3 coding DNA: TGTGCCAGCAGTCCAGTTACAGGGGGATCCTACAATGAGCAGTTCTTC. Protein: CASSPVTGGSYNEQFF. The whole variable domain, filled in from reference TRBV11-2 and TRBJ2-1, reads EAGVAQSPRYKIIEKRQSVAFWCNPISGHATLYWYQQILGQGPKLLIQFQNNGVVDDSQLPKDRFSAERLKGVDSTLKIQPAKLEDSAVYLCASSPVTGGSYNEQFFGPGTRLTVL.

The chain has TRBV27 and TRBJ2-3; the match to TRBD2 covers 12 bases. Losses at the gene ends were 5 bases for V and 5 bases for J; bases not matched to a gene: 11. CDR3 length: 17 amino acids. Germline V CDR1 and CDR2: MNHEY, SMNVEV (reference sequence). CDR3 bases: TGTGCCAGCAGTCCGACTAGCGGGAGTCCGGCGGAAGATACGCAGTATTTT. Protein product: CASSPTSGSPAEDTQYF.

The chain combines TRBV10-3 with TRBJ2-3, with 13 bases lining up with TRBD2. The length of the CDR3 is 18 residues. V shed 6 bases, J shed 2 bases, and the junction held 11 bases outside the gene matches. Germline CDR1 is ENHRY and CDR2 is SYGVKD. CDR3 nucleotide sequence: TGTGCCATCAGAACTAGCGGGAGGGACAGGGACTTCACAGATACGCAGTATTTT. It specifies CAIRTSGRDRDFTDTQYF.

The J gene is TRBJ2-3, the V gene TRBV28, with 8 bases identical to TRBD2. The CDR3 is made up of 19 amino acids. Germline V lookup: CDR1 MDHEN, CDR2 SYDVKM. With 5 bases clipped from V and 4 bases from J, the junction kept 20 bases outside the gene matches. CDR3 nucleotide sequence: TGTGCCAGCAGTCTCCCAGCGGGAGAGAGAGGGGAAGGGGCAGATACGCAGTATTTT. Amino acid sequence: CASSLPAGERGEGADTQYF.

The chain links TRBV7-2 to TRBJ2-7, with TRBD2 matching over 8 bases. This CDR3 region has 16 residues. After removal of 2 bases from V and 5 bases from J, the junction contained 11 bases not matched to a gene. Germline V CDR1 and CDR2: SGHTA, FQGNSA. CDR3 nucleotide sequence: TGTGCCAGCAGCTTACCGACTCCGGGACTAGTCAACGAGCAGTACTTC. Translation: CASSLPTPGLVNEQYF.

The chain employs TRBV6-5 and TRBJ2-1, with 11 bases matching TRBD2. CDR3 length: 15 amino acids. Germline values: CDR1 MNHEY, CDR2 SVGAGI. After removal of 5 bases from V and 6 bases from J, the junction contained 6 bases not matched to a gene. CDR3: CASSGGTSGFNEQFF. In DNA form, the CDR3 reads TGTGCCAGCAGTGGCGGGACTAGCGGATTCAATGAGCAGTTCTTC.

This clone was counted once. The CDR3 reads CASSEPGQTSSYEQYF. CDR3 in DNA: TGTGCCAGCAGTGAACCGGGACAGACTAGCTCCTACGAGCAGTACTTC. J is TRBJ2-7 and V is TRBV6-1, with D perhaps TRBD1 (7 bases). This CDR3 spans 16 amino acids. V was shortened by 2 bases and J by 0 bases, with 14 bases between the two germline ends. Germline-derived CDR1 and CDR2 are MNHNS and SASEGT.

The gene calls are TRBV19 and TRBJ2-1; 13 positions match TRBD2. Germline V gives CDR1 LNHDA, CDR2 SQIVND (reference sequence). Losses at the gene ends were 0 bases for V and 8 bases for J; bases not matched to a gene: 7. The CDR3 consists of 17 residues. The CDR3 DNA reads as TGTGCCAGTAGTATAGACGGACTAGCGGGAGATAATTATGAGCAGTTCTTC. Translated, it gives CASSIDGLAGDNYEQFF.

This clone was counted a single time. The chain joins TRBV28 to TRBJ1-5; tentatively, D is TRBD1 (6 bases). Germline CDR1 reads MDHEN; CDR2 reads SYDVKM. Deletions cut 6 bases from V and 0 bases from J, with 15 bases between. This CDR3 is built from 16 residues. The CDR3 DNA sequence: TGTGCCAGCAGCTACCGGACAGATTTTAGCAATCAGCCCCAGCATTTT. Protein: CASSYRTDFSNQPQHF.

The CDR3 coding sequence is TGTGCTAGTGGTTTGGTAATCGGGACAGACTCTAACTATGGCTACACCTTC. Translating gives CASGLVIGTDSNYGYTF. The chain combines TRBV12-5 with TRBJ1-2; 7 bases align to TRBD1. CDR3 length equals 17 residues. Germline V gene sequence: CDR1 LGHNT, CDR2 FRNRAP. Trimming cost V 0 bases and J 0 bases; bases outside gene matches: 7.

The chain combines TRBV4-2 with TRBJ2-2; 16 bases fit TRBD2. J lost 3 bases, V lost 1 base, and 5 bases had no gene match. Germline V CDR1 and CDR2: LGHNA, YNFKEQ. There are 19 residues in the CDR3. The CDR3 region is CASSQAGLAGGSDTGELFF. CDR3 coding DNA: TGTGCCAGCAGCCAAGCGGGACTAGCGGGAGGGTCGGACACCGGGGAGCTGTTTTTT.

This clone was seen more than once but under ten times. The chain joins TRBV2 to TRBJ2-3; D not certain. This CDR3 is built from 12 residues. Trimming took off 3 bases at V and 7 bases at J, with 8 bases between the two ends. Germline lookup yields CDR1 SNHLY and CDR2 FYNNEI. Here the CDR3 reads CASSDPGHTQYF. CDR3 in DNA: TGTGCCAGCAGTGACCCGGGTCATACGCAGTATTTT.

The V gene is TRBV27, the J gene TRBJ2-7, with a weak D call TRBD2 (5 bases). The CDR3 is 16 residues long. The germline V and J ends were trimmed by 0 bases and 0 bases, with 12 bases remaining between them. Germline-derived CDR1 and CDR2 are MNHEY and SMNVEV (reference sequence). CDR3 bases: TGTGCCAGCAGTTTATCGAAGAGCGGAAGCTCCTACGAGCAGTACTTC. Amino acids: CASSLSKSGSSYEQYF.

The J gene is TRBJ2-2, the V gene TRBV11-2, with D perhaps matching TRBD2 (6 bases). V was pared by 5 bases and J by 3 bases, with 13 bases between. This CDR3 has 15 amino acids. In germline, CDR1 is SGHAT, CDR2 FQNNGV. CDR3 nucleotide sequence: TGTGCCAGCAGCAACCGGGAGCCACACACCGGGGAGCTGTTTTTT. This codes for CASSNREPHTGELFF.

The chain recombines TRBV5-6 with TRBJ1-1, with D maybe TRBD1 (5 bases). The V gene lost 5 bases and the J gene lost 1 base, with 12 bases spanning the gap. This CDR3 has 14 amino acids. Germline V gene data show CDR1 as SGHDT and CDR2 as YYEEEE. CDR3 coding DNA: TGTGCCAGCAGGGGGGGACCAGGGAACACTGAAGCTTTCTTT. It specifies CASRGGPGNTEAFF.

The gene calls are TRBV7-6 and TRBJ2-2; tentative D call: TRBD2 (5 bases). Trimming took off 8 bases at V and 3 bases at J, with 7 bases between the two ends. This CDR3 is 12 amino acids long. Germline V gives CDR1 SGHVS, CDR2 FNYEAQ. CDR3 coding DNA: TGTGCCAGCCGGGGAGACACCGGGGAGCTGTTTTTT. It specifies CASRGDTGELFF.

The chain combines TRBV4-2 with TRBJ2-1; TRBD2 matches at 7 bases. The CDR3 sequence is 14 residues long. Germline CDR1 and CDR2: LGHNA and YNFKEQ. Trimming took 3 bases from V and 7 from J; bases not matched to a gene: 6. In nucleotides, the CDR3 is TGTGCCAGCAGCCACGTGAGCGGGGCGAATGAGCAGTTCTTC. It yields the protein CASSHVSGANEQFF.

The chain combines TRBV2 with TRBJ2-5; 8 positions agree with TRBD2. Trimming cost V 2 bases and J 2 bases; bases outside gene matches: 1. This CDR3 has 14 amino acids. CDR1 and CDR2 (germline): SNHLY, FYNNEI. The CDR3 protein is CASSERGGQETQYF. DNA of the CDR3: TGTGCCAGCAGTGAACGGGGGGGGCAAGAGACCCAGTACTTC. Using reference TRBV2 and TRBJ2-5 for the parts outside the CDR3, the full variable domain is EPEVTQTPSHQVTQMGQEVILRCVPISNHLYFYWYRQILGQKVEFLVSFYNNEISEKSEIFDDQFSVERPDGSNFTLKIRSTKLEDSAMYFCASSERGGQETQYFGPGTRLLVL.

The chain carries TRBV2 and TRBJ2-3; D is undetermined. The CDR3 covers 13 residues. V lost 3 bases and J lost 2, with 6 bases in between. The germline V gene has CDR1 SNHLY and CDR2 FYNNEI. CDR3: CASSDTNTDTQYF. The CDR3 nucleotides are TGTGCCAGCAGTGACACTAACACAGATACGCAGTATTTT.

The chain is built from TRBV11-3 and TRBJ2-7; D is perhaps TRBD1 (6 bases). Germline values: CDR1 SGHNT, CDR2 YENEEA. CDR3 size: 14 residues. V gave up 5 bases and J gave up 6 bases, with 17 bases separating them. The chain's CDR3 is CASSATGPQGEQYF. The CDR3 DNA reads TGTGCCAGCAGCGCGACAGGTCCCCAGGGCGAGCAGTACTTC.

V gene TRBV28 combines with J gene TRBJ2-1, with a weak D call TRBD2 (5 bases). In germline, CDR1 is MDHEN, CDR2 SYDVKM. V was trimmed by 6 bases and J by 7 bases, leaving 19 bases between them. This CDR3 contains 15 residues. The CDR3 reads CASSPGLQAVNEQFF. In nucleotides, the CDR3 is TGTGCCAGCAGCCCTGGACTTCAGGCTGTAAATGAGCAGTTCTTC.

The V gene is TRBV15, the J gene TRBJ2-2, with 9 bases that match TRBD1. The junction had 14 bases not matched to a gene; V was cut back by 0 bases and J by 3 bases. Per germline, CDR1 LNHNV and CDR2 YYDKDF (reference sequence). The length of the CDR3 is 20 residues. The CDR3 sequence is CATSRDRDRGVKGDTGELFF. CDR3 nucleotides: TGTGCCACCAGCAGAGATCGCGACAGGGGGGTTAAAGGGGACACCGGGGAGCTGTTTTTT.

The chain joins TRBV7-8 to TRBJ2-7, with D hard to call. Germline V gene data show CDR1 as SGHVS and CDR2 as FQNEAQ. The V and J ends lost 8 bases and 1 base respectively, with 12 bases between them. The CDR3 loop spans 13 amino acids. CDR3 coding DNA: TGTGCCAGCGCTATACGCCCGTCCTACGAGCAGTACTTC. Translated, it gives CASAIRPSYEQYF.